At least ten counts were recorded for the clone carrying this TCR beta chain. The data were taken from a study of T-cell reconstitution after alpha-beta-depleted transplantation in children. Per the germline V gene, CDR1 is MNHEY and CDR2 is SVGAGI. V was pared by 6 bases and J by 4 bases, with 6 bases between. The CDR3 runs 12 residues. As it was prepared, the TCRbeta library received unique molecular identifiers. TCRdb used MiXCR to reprocess the PCR reads, holding one entry per CDR3 protein. The sample includes around 600,000 distinct CDR3 sequences, approximately 15% seen only once; the top ten take 0.85% to 1.3%.

The receptor's source is a human donor who donated a stem cell graft to a child with acute myeloid leukemia. This chain joins TRBV6-5 and TRBJ2-2; D is unclear. This sample comprised PBMCs from the stem cell graft donor, obtained from the stem cell graft. In DNA form, the CDR3 reads TGTGCCAGCAGCCTCTTCACCGGGGAGCTGTTTTTT. Protein: CASSLFTGELFF.